This paragraph covers one TCR beta chain sequence. Other DNA sequences in this sample translate to the same CDR3. The data were taken from a study of blood T cell repertoires in COVID-19. Study-level background: Samples came from the United States, Italy and Spain, spanning acute and convalescent COVID-19.

In the original analysis: Reference gene primer amplification gave estimated nucleated cell counts. Measured with immunoSEQ multiplex PCR; TCRdb has only the in-frame clones, and not every one. V and J calls and clone size are those listed in that table; D and trimming were worked out from the DNA. The sample consists of just over 300,000 clones, about nine tenths of them appearing once. This clonotype originated in a man between 18 and 35 years old with active or convalescent COVID-19. The sample comprised peripheral blood.

The CDR3 is CSVETGTSSYEQYF. CDR3 nucleotides: TGCAGCGTTGAGACAGGGACTTCATCCTACGAGCAGTACTTC. This rearrangement joins TRBV29-1 to TRBJ2-7, with D possibly TRBD1 on 7 matching bases. V lost 3 bases and J lost 1, with 13 bases in between. Germline CDR1 and CDR2: SQVTM and ANQGSEA. The CDR3 spans 14 residues.